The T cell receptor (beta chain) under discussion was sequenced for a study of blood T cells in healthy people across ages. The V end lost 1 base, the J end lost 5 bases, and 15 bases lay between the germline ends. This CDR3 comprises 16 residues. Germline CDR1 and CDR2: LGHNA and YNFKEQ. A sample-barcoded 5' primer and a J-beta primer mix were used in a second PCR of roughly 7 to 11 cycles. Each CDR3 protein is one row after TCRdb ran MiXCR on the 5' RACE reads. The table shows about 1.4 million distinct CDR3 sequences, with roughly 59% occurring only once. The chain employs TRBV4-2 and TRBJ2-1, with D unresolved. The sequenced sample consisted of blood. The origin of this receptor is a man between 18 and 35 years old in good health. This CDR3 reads CASSQAFRRNNNEQFF. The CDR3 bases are TGTGCCAGCAGCCAAGCGTTCAGGCGGAACAACAATGAGCAGTTCTTC.